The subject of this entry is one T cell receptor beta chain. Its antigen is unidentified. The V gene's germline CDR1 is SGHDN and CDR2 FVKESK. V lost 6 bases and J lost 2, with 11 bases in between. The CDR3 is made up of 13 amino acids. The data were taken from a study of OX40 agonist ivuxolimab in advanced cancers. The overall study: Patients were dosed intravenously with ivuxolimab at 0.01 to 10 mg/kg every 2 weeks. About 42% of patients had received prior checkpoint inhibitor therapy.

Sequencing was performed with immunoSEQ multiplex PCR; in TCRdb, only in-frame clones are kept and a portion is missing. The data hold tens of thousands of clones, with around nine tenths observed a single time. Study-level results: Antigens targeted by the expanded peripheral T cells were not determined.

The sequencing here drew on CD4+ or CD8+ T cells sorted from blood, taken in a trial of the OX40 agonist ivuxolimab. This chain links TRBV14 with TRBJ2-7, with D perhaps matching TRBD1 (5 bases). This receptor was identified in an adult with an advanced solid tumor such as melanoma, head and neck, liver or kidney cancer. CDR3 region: CASRFQGAYEQYF. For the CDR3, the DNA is TGTGCCAGCAGATTTCAGGGTGCCTACGAGCAGTACTTC.